This T cell receptor (beta chain) comes out of a study of blood T cell repertoires in COVID-19. Data came from immunoSEQ multiplex PCR; TCRdb stores just in-frame clones and leaves some out. The data show 65,000 to 90,000 clones, 89% seen once. The V end lost 2 bases, the J end lost 7 bases, and 17 bases lay between the germline ends. Germline loops: CDR1 SNHLY, CDR2 FYNNEI. The CDR3 runs 16 residues. What was sequenced was peripheral blood. The chain is built from TRBV2 and TRBJ2-2; maybe TRBD1 (6 bases). This TCR was recovered from a man at least 80 years old with acute or convalescent COVID-19. The CDR3 nucleotides read TGTGCCAGCAGTGAACGAGGGCAGGGGTTCGGCGGGGAGCTGTTTTTT. Translation: CASSERGQGFGGELFF.